Below are 5 T cell receptor beta chains sequenced from a single sample in a study of cytomegalovirus exposure and HLA in healthy donors. Use of 60 Vbeta and 13 Jbeta primers characterized the PCR. TCRdb's copy holds only in-frame clones and misses some; the assay was immunoSEQ multiplex PCR. Among over 70,000 clones, roughly 66% were seen once, and the ten largest hold roughly 2.2%. Sequencing was done on a sample of PBMCs. These receptors were taken from a man aged 25-45 years in good health and CMV-seronegative.

This clone was counted a few times. This sequence joins TRBV9 and TRBJ2-7; TRBD1 is a possible D gene (5 bases). V shed 1 base and J shed 3 bases, with 11 bases lying between them. The CDR3 contains 14 residues. Per the germline V gene, CDR1 is SGDLS and CDR2 is YYNGEE. CDR3 protein: CASSVTRAGYEQYF. CDR3 bases: TGTGCCAGCAGCGTAACCAGGGCAGGCTACGAGCAGTACTTC.

There are a few counts of this clone. The chain recombines TRBV19 with TRBJ2-7; D perhaps matches TRBD1 (6 bases). V gave up 7 bases and J gave up 5 bases, with 18 bases separating them. The CDR3 consists of 14 residues. Germline loops: CDR1 LNHDA, CDR2 SQIVND (reference sequence). In DNA, the CDR3 is TGTGCCAGTACCCCGGACAGTTTTCACAACGAGCAGTACTTC. Amino acid sequence: CASTPDSFHNEQYF.

The rearrangement uses TRBV6-5 and TRBJ2-2, with 7 bases fitting TRBD2. Germline loops: CDR1 MNHEY, CDR2 SVGAGI. The CDR3 length is 16 residues. J lost 3 bases, V lost 0 bases, and 4 bases had no gene match. CDR3 coding DNA: TGTGCCAGCAGTTACTCTCCGGGAGGACACACCGGGGAGCTGTTTTTT. As protein: CASSYSPGGHTGELFF.

The chain is built from TRBV28 and TRBJ2-7, with 7 bases aligning to TRBD2. The V gene end was trimmed by 5 bases and the J gene end by 2 bases; junction bases not matched to a gene: 6. The CDR3 is 14 residues long. Germline CDR1 MDHEN, CDR2 SYDVKM. Here the CDR3 reads CASSGGEGTYEQYF. The CDR3 DNA is TGTGCCAGCAGTGGGGGGGAGGGGACCTACGAGCAGTACTTC.

The J gene is TRBJ2-5, the V gene TRBV5-1; no clear D. Germline V gene data show CDR1 as SGHRS and CDR2 as YFSETQ. The V gene lost 0 bases and the J gene lost 2 bases, with 8 bases spanning the gap. CDR3 length: 14 amino acids. The CDR3 spells CASSLGASQETQYF. The CDR3 nucleotides are TGCGCCAGCAGCTTGGGGGCATCTCAAGAGACCCAGTACTTC.